This note documents a single T cell receptor (beta chain) sequence. The entry originates in a study of radiation and T cells in renal cell carcinoma. Assay: immunoSEQ multiplex PCR; the TCRdb copy retains only in-frame clones and omits some. Altogether 10,000 to 15,000 clones are present, about 33% being singletons, with the ten largest covering just over 15%. Treatment described: 15 Gy SBRT to primary tumor, nephrectomy 4 weeks later. The CDR3 loop spans 14 amino acids. Germline V lookup: CDR1 GTSNPN, CDR2 SVGIG (reference sequence). The ends were cut back, 4 bases at V and 2 bases at J, with 15 bases in the middle.

This sequence was found in a man aged 60-69 years with renal cell carcinoma. This specimen was tumor tissue, taken from a patient whose treatment included radiotherapy and nephrectomy. This chain joins TRBV30 and TRBJ2-7, with D possibly matching TRBD1 (6 bases). CDR3 loop: CAWNWDTPPYEQYF. CDR3 in DNA: TGTGCCTGGAACTGGGACACGCCACCCTACGAGCAGTACTTC.